These 28 T cell receptor beta chains were all obtained from the same sample, sequenced in a study of lymphopenia after photon versus proton radiotherapy. Sequencing was performed with immunoSEQ multiplex PCR; in TCRdb, only in-frame clones are kept and a portion is missing. This sample has 60,000 or so clones, with roughly 90% found just once. The material sequenced was peripheral blood, taken from a patient treated with proton-based radiotherapy. These receptors all stem from an elderly man with esophageal cancer.

This sequence joins TRBV30 and TRBJ1-2; D is possibly TRBD1 (6 bases). This CDR3 is built from 17 residues. The V gene's germline CDR1 is GTSNPN and CDR2 SVGIG (reference sequence). Trimming pared 4 bases from V and 2 bases from J, leaving 23 bases between. In DNA form, the CDR3 reads TGTGCCTGGATTGAGTTAGGAGCCAGGGGATTAAACTATGGCTACACCTTC. As protein: CAWIELGARGLNYGYTF.

This clone was seen just once. Distinct nucleotide sequences in the sample also encode this CDR3. The chain combines TRBV4-1 with TRBJ2-7, with D possibly matching TRBD2 (6 bases). CDR1 MGHRA and CDR2 YSYEKL come from the germline V gene. This CDR3 spans 15 amino acids. V gave up 0 bases and J gave up 3 bases, with 12 bases separating them. This CDR3 is CASSQEAGRNYEQYF. CDR3 nucleotide sequence: TGCGCCAGCAGCCAAGAGGCGGGACGGAACTACGAGCAGTACTTC.

V is TRBV5-1 and J is TRBJ2-1; TRBD2 matches at 12 bases. The V gene's germline CDR1 is SGHRS and CDR2 YFSETQ. There are 15 residues in the CDR3. V lost 7 bases to trimming and J lost 4 bases; unmatched junction nucleotides: 6. As DNA, the CDR3 is TGCGCCAGCCGTTTGACTAGCGGGAGATACAATGAGCAGTTCTTC. This translates into CASRLTSGRYNEQFF.

This clone was observed once. This rearrangement joins TRBV9 to TRBJ1-1; 9 nucleotides align to TRBD1. CDR3 length: 16 residues. The V gene's germline CDR1 is SGDLS and CDR2 YYNGEE. V was clipped by 3 bases and J by 3 bases; unmatched bases: 9. The CDR3 region has the DNA TGTGCCAGCAGCGCCAAGGGACAGGGTCCACACACTGAAGCTTTCTTT. It encodes CASSAKGQGPHTEAFF.

This clone was seen a single time. The chain links TRBV5-1 to TRBJ2-7; the D is unclear. Germline V lookup: CDR1 SGHRS, CDR2 YFSETQ. The CDR3 totals 13 residues. V lost 0 bases and J 1 base, leaving 5 bases between the germline ends. The DNA of the CDR3 is TGCGCCAGCAGCTTGGCTGGGTCCTACGAGCAGTACTTC. It translates to CASSLAGSYEQYF.

This clone was seen a few times. The rearrangement uses TRBV5-5 and TRBJ1-2; 8 nucleotides line up with TRBD1. The J segment lost 6 bases and the V segment lost 0 bases, leaving 7 bases of the junction unmatched. In germline, CDR1 is SGHKS, CDR2 YYEKEE (reference sequence). The CDR3 runs to 15 residues. As DNA, the CDR3 is TGTGCCAGCAGCTTGGTCGGGACAGGAAACGATGGCTACACCTTC. Its protein is CASSLVGTGNDGYTF.

The V and J genes are TRBV6-5 and TRBJ2-1, with TRBD2 matching over 11 bases. Germline V gene sequence: CDR1 MNHEY, CDR2 SVGAGI. The CDR3 covers 15 residues. Trimming took 4 bases from V and 3 from J; bases not matched to a gene: 2. The DNA for the CDR3 is TGTGCCAGCAGTTTGACTAGCGGGAACTACAATGAGCAGTTCTTC. Its protein product is CASSLTSGNYNEQFF.

The V call is TRBV10-3, the J call TRBJ2-2; D is unclear. V lost 11 bases to trimming and J lost 5 bases, with 18 bases between them. The germline CDR1 and CDR2 sequences are ENHRY and SYGVKD. This CDR3 region has 14 residues. The CDR3 is CALRRPEITGELFF. The CDR3 DNA reads as TGTGCCCTCCGCCGCCCGGAAATAACCGGGGAGCTGTTTTTT.

This clone was observed a few times. The CDR3 coding sequence is TGCGCCAGCAGCCAGGTCCCCATTCGGGGGGTTAAATACGAGCAGTACTTC. It codes for CASSQVPIRGVKYEQYF. This chain joins TRBV4-1 and TRBJ2-7; 7 bases agree with TRBD2. V trimming: 3 bases; J trimming: 4 bases; junction bases outside the gene matches: 15. CDR3 size: 17 residues. Germline V lookup: CDR1 MGHRA, CDR2 YSYEKL.

The J gene is TRBJ2-2, the V gene TRBV6-6; possible D gene TRBD1, 6 bases. The CDR3 contains 14 residues. V lost 7 bases, J lost 5 bases, and 14 bases lay in between. Germline CDR1 MNHNY, CDR2 SVGAGI (reference sequence). The CDR3, as DNA: TGTGCCAGCACCCAGACAGGCCAAACCGGGGAGCTGTTTTTT. This gives the protein CASTQTGQTGELFF.

This clone occurred once. V usage is TRBV7-2 and J usage is TRBJ1-4; D gene ambiguous. The CDR3 sequence is 16 residues long. V was cut by 5 bases and J by 3 bases, with 16 bases left in between. CDR1 SGHTA and CDR2 FQGNSA come from the germline V gene. CDR3 amino acids: CASSPTRVHANEKLFF. Written as DNA, the CDR3 is TGTGCCAGCAGCCCCACCCGGGTGCATGCTAATGAAAAACTGTTTTTT.

J is TRBJ1-1 and V is TRBV14; D uncertain. This CDR3 region has 14 residues. Trimming removed 1 base from V and 3 bases from J, with 9 bases in between. Germline assignment: CDR1 SGHDN and CDR2 FVKESK. CDR3 amino acids: CASSQVHSYTEAFF. The CDR3 DNA reads TGTGCCAGCAGCCAAGTCCACAGCTACACTGAAGCTTTCTTT.

The chain is built from TRBV7-2 and TRBJ1-2; D gene ambiguous. In germline, CDR1 is SGHTA, CDR2 FQGNSA. The CDR3 totals 15 residues. V lost 5 bases and J lost 2, with 15 bases in between. CDR3 DNA: TGTGCCAGCAGCGGAGACAACATCGGGAACTATGGCTACACCTTC. Residues: CASSGDNIGNYGYTF.

This clone has a single count. The chain employs TRBV2 and TRBJ2-7; TRBD1 aligns across 9 bases. Germline trimming cut 4 bases from V and 1 base from J; bases unmatched to any gene: 8. Germline V gives CDR1 SNHLY, CDR2 FYNNEI. This CDR3 region has 16 residues. The CDR3 DNA reads as TGTGCCAGCAGTGTAAACCCGGACAGGGGATCCTACGAGCAGTACTTC. Translated: CASSVNPDRGSYEQYF.

This chain joins TRBV4-3 and TRBJ2-3; the match to TRBD2 covers 11 bases. The CDR3 is made up of 18 amino acids. The V gene end was trimmed by 0 bases and the J gene end by 4 bases; junction bases not matched to a gene: 9. CDR1 and CDR2 from the germline V gene are LGHNA and YSLEER. For the CDR3, the DNA is TGCGCCAGCAGCCAAGATCTAATGGGACTAGCGGTTCCAGATACGCAGTATTTT. Residues: CASSQDLMGLAVPDTQYF.

The chain couples TRBV7-2 to TRBJ2-5; TRBD2 aligns across 7 bases. The length of the CDR3 is 14 residues. Germline assignment: CDR1 SGHTA and CDR2 FQGNSA. Losses at the gene ends were 5 bases for V and 5 bases for J; bases not matched to a gene: 8. The CDR3 sequence: CASSRDLAAETQYF. In nucleotides, the CDR3 is TGTGCCAGCAGCCGGGACCTAGCGGCGGAGACCCAGTACTTC.

The V call is TRBV5-3, the J call TRBJ1-2; D remains unclear. TRBV5-3 carries the ORF label, with uncertain function. V dropped 2 bases and J dropped 0 bases, with 14 bases sitting between them. This CDR3 is built from 16 residues. The CDR3 sequence: CARSLQRPYPNYGYTF. Here the CDR3 DNA reads TGTGCCAGAAGCTTACAGCGCCCCTACCCTAACTATGGCTACACCTTC.

The V and J genes are TRBV7-2 and TRBJ2-3; 7 bases agree with TRBD2. The CDR3 runs 15 residues. Germline V gene lookup returns CDR1 SGHTA and CDR2 FQGNSA. The trim removed 5 bases at V and 2 bases at J, leaving 7 bases unmatched. CDR3 sequence (DNA): TGTGCCAGCAGCCGAAACGGGGGGTACACAGATACGCAGTATTTT. Residues: CASSRNGGYTDTQYF.

This clone was detected once. The rearrangement joins TRBV10-3 to TRBJ1-2, with unresolved D. The CDR3 sequence is 13 residues long. The V gene's germline CDR1 is ENHRY and CDR2 SYGVKD. Trimming removed 2 bases at V and 3 bases at J, with 7 bases between. Written as DNA, the CDR3 is TGTGCCATCAGTGAGATCGCTTACTATGGCTACACCTTC. Its protein is CAISEIAYYGYTF.

The genes are TRBV10-3 and TRBJ1-1, with 8 nucleotides matching TRBD1. Germline CDR1 and CDR2: ENHRY and SYGVKD. V lost 6 bases to trimming and J lost 1 base; unmatched junction nucleotides: 4. This CDR3 spans 14 amino acids. This CDR3 reads CAIRKDRENTEAFF. The CDR3 coding sequence is TGTGCCATCAGAAAGGACAGGGAGAACACTGAAGCTTTCTTT.

The V gene is TRBV10-3, the J gene TRBJ2-1; 11 bases line up with TRBD2. The germline V gene encodes CDR1 ENHRY and CDR2 SYGVKD. The CDR3 totals 16 residues. The junction had 4 bases not matched to a gene; V was cut back by 3 bases and J by 3 bases. The CDR3 sequence is CAISETSGRNYNEQFF. For the CDR3, the DNA is TGTGCCATCAGTGAAACTAGCGGGAGAAACTACAATGAGCAGTTCTTC.

CDR3 region: CASSLDRYRNSPLHF. CDR3 sequence (DNA): TGTGCCAGCAGCTTAGACCGCTACAGGAATTCACCCCTCCACTTT. This chain uses TRBV7-6 with TRBJ1-6, with D possibly being TRBD1 (5 bases). The V and J ends lost 1 base and 7 bases respectively, with 11 bases between them. Germline CDR1 and CDR2: SGHVS and FNYEAQ. The CDR3 has 15 amino acids.

This CDR3 reads CASSTGLAGDSAGELFF. CDR3 DNA: TGTGCCAGCAGCACGGGACTAGCGGGAGATAGTGCCGGGGAGCTGTTTTTT. J is TRBJ2-2 and V is TRBV11-3, with 14 bases matching TRBD2. Germline-derived CDR1 and CDR2 are SGHNT and YENEEA. V was pared by 5 bases and J by 6 bases, with 8 bases of the junction left unmatched. CDR3 length: 17 residues.

The chain joins TRBV6-6 to TRBJ1-5, with D perhaps TRBD1 (5 bases). The germline V gene encodes CDR1 MNHNY and CDR2 SVGAGI (reference sequence). The CDR3 runs to 16 residues. V was clipped by 7 bases and J by 0 bases, with 16 bases between them. CDR3 sequence: CASKKSGLYSNQPQHF. The CDR3 coding sequence is TGTGCCAGCAAGAAATCGGGGCTATATAGCAATCAGCCCCAGCATTTT.

The rearrangement links TRBV10-3 to TRBJ2-3; 7 nucleotides match TRBD2. CDR3 length: 15 residues. Germline V gene lookup returns CDR1 ENHRY and CDR2 SYGVKD. Unmatched junction bases numbered 12, after V lost 8 bases and J lost 4 bases. The CDR3 region is CAIAGAGGSADTQYF. CDR3 sequence (DNA): TGTGCCATCGCGGGAGCTGGAGGGAGCGCAGATACGCAGTATTTT.

V is TRBV6-5 and J is TRBJ1-3; D unclear. Trimming left V 2 bases short and J 0 bases short, with 8 bases between. The germline CDR1 and CDR2 sequences are MNHEY and SVGAGI. The CDR3 contains 15 residues. The CDR3 loop is CASSYETGSGNTIYF. CDR3 DNA: TGTGCCAGCAGTTACGAGACGGGCTCTGGAAACACCATATATTTT.

This chain connects TRBV4-3 to TRBJ2-1; 13 bases are a match to TRBD2. V lost 1 base to trimming and J lost 7 bases; unmatched junction nucleotides: 10. The CDR3 is made up of 18 amino acids. Germline assignment: CDR1 LGHNA and CDR2 YSLEER. CDR3 nucleotides: TGCGCCAGCAGCCAAGGGACTAGCGGGAGAATGACGAGGAATGAGCAGTTCTTC. Protein: CASSQGTSGRMTRNEQFF.

This clone was observed once. The gene calls are TRBV30 and TRBJ1-4; 7 positions agree with TRBD1. The CDR3 is 16 residues long. With V trimmed by 7 bases and J by 6 bases, 17 bases remained unmatched. From germline, CDR1 is GTSNPN and CDR2 SVGIG (reference sequence). CDR3 loop: CASYHPDRVEDEKLFF. The DNA for the CDR3 is TGTGCCTCATATCACCCCGACAGGGTCGAGGATGAAAAACTGTTTTTT.